A single sample is the source of the 2 T cell receptor beta chains below, sequenced in a study of blood T cell repertoires in COVID-19. Only in-frame clones appear in the TCRdb table, and some are missing; sequencing was by immunoSEQ multiplex PCR. The sample contains 200,000 or so clones, about nine tenths of which appear only once. Material for sequencing was peripheral blood. The receptors were gathered from a woman in her 70s with acute or convalescent COVID-19.

The V call is TRBV29-1, the J call TRBJ2-7; D uncertain. CDR3 size: 10 residues. Germline V gene sequence: CDR1 SQVTM, CDR2 ANQGSEA. V was clipped by 7 bases and J by 3 bases, with 7 bases between them. CDR3 protein: CSGGDYEQYF. As DNA, the CDR3 is TGCAGCGGAGGAGACTACGAGCAGTACTTC.

This clone came up a few times. The rearrangement uses TRBV5-1 and TRBJ2-7, with a weak D call TRBD1 (6 bases). The CDR3 length is 16 residues. V was clipped by 0 bases and J by 0 bases, with 13 bases between them. Per germline, CDR1 SGHRS and CDR2 YFSETQ. CDR3 in amino acids: CASSLAVGASSYEQYF. DNA for the CDR3: TGCGCCAGCAGCTTGGCGGTGGGGGCGAGCTCCTACGAGCAGTACTTC.